These T cell receptor beta chains were read from a single sample in a study of human T cells and chemical hapten exposure. Each CDR3 protein gets one entry after TCRdb re-called the RACE reads with MiXCR. Of around 92,000 distinct CDR3 sequences listed, 10% to 13% were seen once; the top ten hold approximately 3.4%. The sequenced sample was whole blood, obtained in connection with sensitization to the hapten diphenylcyclopropenone (DPC). The source of these receptors is a woman aged 60-75 years with alopecia areata. Some clones in this sample may be carry-over from other donors' samples. Each CDR3 is given with its conserved first and last residue. D genes are given only for firm matches. Size is omitted from some rows. Given values are once, few, many or a class for expanded clones.

length: 15
V: TRBV7-8
J: TRBJ2-2
size: few
D: -
CDR3: CASSFHRSNTGELFF
DNA: TGTGCCAGCAGCTTTCACAGGTCGAACACCGGGGAGCTGTTTTTT

length: 14
V: TRBV20-1
J: TRBJ1-5
size: many
D: -
CDR3: CSARGARVGQPQHF
DNA: TGCAGTGCTAGGGGGGCGAGAGTCGGTCAGCCCCAGCATTTT

length: 16
V: TRBV7-2
J: TRBJ2-3
size: many
D: TRBD2
CDR3: CASSTVAGGATDTQYF
DNA: TGTGCCAGCAGCACGGTTGCCGGGGGGGCTACAGATACGCAGTATTTT

length: 15
V: TRBV28
J: TRBJ2-3
size: many
D: -
CDR3: CASSFSGYRADTQYF
DNA: TGTGCCAGCAGCTTTAGCGGATACCGGGCAGATACGCAGTATTTT

length: 15
V: TRBV6-1
J: TRBJ1-1
size: -
D: TRBD1
CDR3: CASSWRGPGNTEAFF
DNA: TGTGCCAGCAGTTGGAGGGGGCCGGGGAACACTGAAGCTTTCTTT

length: 12
V: TRBV12-3/TRBV12-4
J: TRBJ1-1
size: -
D: -
CDR3: CASSPDLTEAFF
DNA: TGTGCCAGCAGCCCGGACCTGACTGAAGCTTTCTTT

length: 14
V: TRBV20-1
J: TRBJ1-1
size: many
D: -
CDR3: CSARDPRGNTEAFF
DNA: TGCAGTGCTAGAGATCCGCGGGGGAACACTGAAGCTTTCTTT

length: 15
V: TRBV3-1
J: TRBJ1-4
size: many
D: -
CDR3: CASSQLGERGEKLFF
DNA: TGTGCCAGCAGCCAATTGGGGGAAAGAGGTGAAAAACTGTTTTTT

length: 14
V: TRBV3-1
J: TRBJ2-7
size: -
D: -
CDR3: CASSQDTEGYEQYF
DNA: TGTGCCAGCAGCCAGGATACTGAGGGTTACGAGCAGTACTTC

length: 13
V: TRBV29-1
J: TRBJ2-1
size: -
D: TRBD2
CDR3: CSALAGDYNEQFF
DNA: TGCAGCGCCTTAGCGGGGGACTACAATGAGCAGTTCTTC

length: 17
V: TRBV4-1
J: TRBJ2-3
size: few
D: -
CDR3: CASSLTGAGRSTDTQYF
DNA: TGCGCCAGCAGCCTAACCGGGGCGGGGAGGAGCACAGATACGCAGTATTTT

length: 13
V: TRBV20-1
J: TRBJ2-7
size: few
D: -
CDR3: CSASQGEGLEQYF
DNA: TGCAGTGCGAGTCAGGGGGAGGGGTTAGAGCAGTACTTC

length: 16
V: TRBV5-4
J: TRBJ1-6
size: many
D: -
CDR3: CASSLEGSQYNSPLHF
DNA: TGTGCCAGCAGCTTGGAGGGGAGCCAATATAATTCACCCCTCCACTTT

length: 15
V: TRBV5-1
J: TRBJ2-1
size: few
D: -
CDR3: CASCLGHSDRNEQFF
DNA: TGCGCCAGCTGCCTAGGTCACTCAGATCGCAATGAGCAGTTCTTC

length: 12
V: TRBV24-1
J: TRBJ2-1
size: few
D: -
CDR3: CATSDPNNEQFF
DNA: TGTGCCACCAGTGATCCGAACAATGAGCAGTTCTTC

length: 13
V: TRBV5-1
J: TRBJ2-1
size: many
D: -
CDR3: CASSATPGNEQFF
DNA: TGCGCCAGCAGTGCAACCCCCGGGAATGAGCAGTTCTTC

length: 14
V: TRBV6-6
J: TRBJ2-2
size: many
D: TRBD1
CDR3: CAARDSANTGELFF
DNA: TGTGCCGCCCGGGACAGCGCGAACACCGGGGAGCTGTTTTTT

length: 19
V: TRBV25-1
J: TRBJ1-2
size: few
D: TRBD1
CDR3: CASSEGYVWSGTGASGYTF
DNA: TGTGCCAGCAGTGAAGGGTATGTTTGGTCGGGGACAGGGGCGTCTGGCTACACCTTC

length: 10
V: TRBV20-1
J: TRBJ2-1
size: -
D: -
CDR3: CSASGAEQFF
DNA: TGCAGTGCTAGCGGAGCGGAGCAGTTCTTC

length: 15
V: TRBV20-1
J: TRBJ2-4
size: -
D: TRBD2
CDR3: CSARLAGGRGNIQYF
DNA: TGCAGTGCCAGACTAGCGGGGGGGCGAGGTAACATTCAGTACTTC

length: 13
V: TRBV20-1
J: TRBJ2-3
size: once
D: TRBD2
CDR3: CSAGLAGLDTQYF
DNA: TGCAGTGCCGGATTAGCGGGGCTAGATACGCAGTATTTT

length: 16
V: TRBV6-1
J: TRBJ1-2
size: many
D: -
CDR3: CASSEAVYRTDQGYTF
DNA: TGTGCCAGCAGTGAAGCTGTTTACCGGACAGACCAGGGCTACACCTTC

length: 14
V: TRBV2
J: TRBJ1-1
size: many
D: -
CDR3: CASSVLRADTEAFF
DNA: TGTGCCAGCAGTGTCCTCCGGGCCGACACTGAAGCTTTCTTT

length: 14
V: TRBV20-1
J: TRBJ1-2
size: many
D: -
CDR3: CSARVQDLSRVYTF
DNA: TGCAGTGCTAGAGTACAGGACCTATCGAGGGTCTACACCTTC

length: 15
V: TRBV7-6
J: TRBJ2-3
size: few
D: TRBD1
CDR3: CASSSRTGYTDTQYF
DNA: TGTGCCAGCAGCTCGCGGACAGGCTACACAGATACGCAGTATTTT

length: 16
V: TRBV15
J: TRBJ2-1
size: many
D: TRBD1
CDR3: CATSRVYAGTGNEQFF
DNA: TGTGCCACCAGCAGAGTCTATGCCGGGACAGGCAATGAGCAGTTCTTC

length: 17
V: TRBV10-3
J: TRBJ2-5
size: -
D: TRBD1
CDR3: CAISEGTGGATEETQYF
DNA: TGTGCCATCAGTGAAGGTACAGGGGGCGCAACCGAAGAGACCCAGTACTTC

length: 15
V: TRBV6-6
J: TRBJ1-3
size: many
D: -
CDR3: CASSSEGLSGNTIYF
DNA: TGTGCCAGCAGTTCTGAAGGGCTCTCTGGAAACACCATATATTTT

length: 16
V: TRBV5-4
J: TRBJ1-3
size: many
D: -
CDR3: CASSLVSDYSGNTIYF
DNA: TGTGCCAGCAGCTTGGTTTCGGATTACTCTGGAAACACCATATATTTT

length: 14
V: TRBV27
J: TRBJ2-7
size: few
D: -
CDR3: CASSPRTDALEQYF
DNA: TGTGCCAGCAGTCCCCGGACAGACGCTCTAGAGCAGTACTTC

length: 15
V: TRBV12-5
J: TRBJ2-5
size: -
D: -
CDR3: CASGLFRGPQETQYF
DNA: TGTGCTAGTGGTTTGTTCCGGGGTCCTCAAGAGACCCAGTACTTC

length: 15
V: TRBV10-3
J: TRBJ1-1
size: -
D: -
CDR3: CAISERGAADTETFF
DNA: TGTGCCATCAGTGAAAGGGGGGCCGCGGACACTGAAACTTTCTTT

length: 18
V: TRBV5-1
J: TRBJ2-2
size: many
D: TRBD1
CDR3: CASSLRSLGQGSTGELFF
DNA: TGCGCCAGCAGCTTGCGGTCCTTAGGACAGGGGTCCACCGGGGAGCTGTTTTTT

length: 14
V: TRBV21-1
J: TRBJ2-7
size: -
D: -
CDR3: CASRGGGLAYEQYF
DNA: TGTGCCAGCAGAGGGGGAGGTTTGGCCTACGAGCAGTACTTC

length: 16
V: TRBV6-5
J: TRBJ1-6
size: -
D: TRBD1
CDR3: CASSYSGQGDNSPLHF
DNA: TGTGCCAGCAGTTACTCCGGACAGGGAGACAATTCACCCCTCCACTTT

length: 14
V: TRBV6-6
J: TRBJ1-5
size: few
D: -
CDR3: CASSPDSFNQPQHF
DNA: TGTGCCAGCAGCCCAGACAGCTTCAATCAGCCCCAGCATTTT

length: 17
V: TRBV7-9
J: TRBJ2-3
size: many
D: -
CDR3: CASSTPLRGGWTDTQYF
DNA: TGTGCCAGCAGCACCCCCCTGAGGGGGGGGTGGACAGATACGCAGTATTTT

length: 12
V: TRBV5-1
J: TRBJ1-1
size: many
D: -
CDR3: CASSALNTEAFF
DNA: TGCGCCAGCAGCGCCTTGAACACTGAAGCTTTCTTT

length: 14
V: TRBV6-1
J: TRBJ2-2
size: many
D: -
CDR3: CASLLAHLAGELFF
DNA: TGTGCCAGCCTCCTAGCGCATCTCGCCGGGGAGCTGTTTTTT

length: 17
V: TRBV5-5
J: TRBJ2-7
size: -
D: TRBD1
CDR3: CASSLGGTGAISYEQYF
DNA: TGTGCCAGCAGCTTGGGGGGGACAGGGGCGATCTCCTACGAGCAGTACTTC

length: 14
V: TRBV15
J: TRBJ2-7
size: many
D: -
CDR3: CATSRETGPYEQYF
DNA: TGTGCCACCAGCAGAGAGACAGGTCCCTACGAGCAGTACTTC

length: 14
V: TRBV20-1
J: TRBJ2-3
size: few
D: TRBD1
CDR3: CSVNRATGVHTQYF
DNA: TGCAGTGTAAACCGGGCCACAGGGGTTCATACGCAGTATTTT

length: 15
V: TRBV4-2
J: TRBJ1-3
size: many
D: TRBD1
CDR3: CASSRGTGAGNTIYF
DNA: TGTGCCAGCAGCCGCGGGACAGGAGCCGGAAACACCATATATTTT

length: 14
V: TRBV9
J: TRBJ2-5
size: many
D: -
CDR3: CASSVAGTQETQYF
DNA: TGTGCCAGCAGCGTAGCGGGGACCCAAGAGACCCAGTACTTC

length: 14
V: TRBV13
J: TRBJ2-3
size: many
D: -
CDR3: CASSLTTSTDTQYF
DNA: TGTGCCAGCAGCTTAACCACTAGCACAGATACGCAGTATTTT

length: 17
V: TRBV27
J: TRBJ2-3
size: few
D: TRBD2
CDR3: CASSPLISGGKSDTQYF
DNA: TGTGCCAGCAGTCCCCTCATAAGCGGGGGAAAGTCAGATACGCAGTATTTT

length: 14
V: TRBV5-1
J: TRBJ1-1
size: many
D: -
CDR3: CASSLGNPRTEAFF
DNA: TGCGCCAGCAGCTTGGGGAACCCCAGAACTGAAGCTTTCTTT

length: 16
V: TRBV9
J: TRBJ2-2
size: many
D: TRBD2
CDR3: CASSVGGGPNTGELFF
DNA: TGTGCCAGCAGCGTAGGCGGGGGGCCGAACACCGGGGAGCTGTTTTTT

length: 15
V: TRBV15
J: TRBJ1-1
size: many
D: TRBD1
CDR3: CATSRPPGQGALAFF
DNA: TGTGCCACCAGCAGACCACCGGGACAGGGGGCGCTTGCTTTCTTT

length: 15
V: TRBV6-5
J: TRBJ2-1
size: few
D: -
CDR3: CASSLGPNLYNEQFF
DNA: TGTGCCAGCAGTCTCGGCCCGAACCTCTACAATGAGCAGTTCTTC

length: 16
V: TRBV18
J: TRBJ1-2
size: few
D: TRBD1
CDR3: CASSPSIETGGFGYTF
DNA: TGTGCCAGCTCACCTTCGATAGAGACAGGGGGTTTTGGCTACACCTTC

length: 15
V: TRBV27
J: TRBJ1-1
size: -
D: -
CDR3: CASSLRAGRGTEAFF
DNA: TGTGCCAGCAGTTTAAGGGCAGGGCGGGGGACTGAAGCTTTCTTT